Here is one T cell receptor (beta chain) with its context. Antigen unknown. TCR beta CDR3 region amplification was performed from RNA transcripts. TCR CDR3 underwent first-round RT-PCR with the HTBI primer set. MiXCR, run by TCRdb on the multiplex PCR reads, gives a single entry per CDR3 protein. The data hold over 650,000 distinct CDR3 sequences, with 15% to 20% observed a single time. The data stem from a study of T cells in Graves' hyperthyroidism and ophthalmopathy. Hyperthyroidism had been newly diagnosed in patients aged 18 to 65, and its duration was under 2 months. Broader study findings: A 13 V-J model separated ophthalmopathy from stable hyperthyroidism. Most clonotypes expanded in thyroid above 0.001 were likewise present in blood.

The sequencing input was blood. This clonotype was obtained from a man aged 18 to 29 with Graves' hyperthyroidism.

CDR3 DNA: TGCAGTGCTAGAGGAAGGACTAGCGGGTGGAGCTCCTACAATGAGCAGTTCTTC. This gives the protein CSARGRTSGWSSYNEQFF. The chain has TRBV20-1 and TRBJ2-1, with 11 bases fitting TRBD2. Germline CDR1 DFQATT, CDR2 SNEGSKA (reference sequence). V lost 1 base and J lost 0; bases outside the gene matches: 8. The CDR3 length is 18 residues.